Following are 8 T cell receptor beta chains from one sample sequenced in a study of blood T cell repertoires in COVID-19 (dated by TCRdb to about 2020). Libraries were made using the immunoSEQ multiplex PCR assay. Drawn from immuneACCESS, this table holds only the in-frame rearrangements with V and J called that TCRdb kept. Clones are partly lost; checked studies trace under half to an unresolved V gene and leave the rest unexplained. This sample comprises 150,000 to 200,000 clones, approximately 85% of them detected only once. The leading ten clones occupy approximately 10% of the sample. The sequencing input was peripheral blood. Every receptor here comes from a man in his sixties with active or convalescent COVID-19.

The chain couples TRBV6-5 to TRBJ1-5; D possibly corresponds to TRBD1 (5 bases). Germline V lookup: CDR1 MNHEY, CDR2 SVGAGI. V lost 5 bases to trimming and J lost 0 bases, with 11 bases between them. The CDR3 runs to 15 residues. The CDR3 bases are TGTGCCAGCAGTAGGGGATTGTATAGCAATCAGCCCCAGCATTTT. It encodes CASSRGLYSNQPQHF.

This chain uses TRBV4-2 with TRBJ1-2; TRBD1 might be the D (6 bases). This CDR3 has 16 amino acids. Looked up from germline, CDR1 is LGHNA and CDR2 is YNFKEQ. V gave up 0 bases and J gave up 5 bases, with 16 bases separating them. The CDR3 nucleotides are TGTGCCAGCAGCCAAGAGGTCGGGGGGGCGATGTATGGCTACACCTTC. Residues: CASSQEVGGAMYGYTF.

This sequence joins TRBV18 and TRBJ2-7; a weak D match, TRBD1 (5 bases). CDR1 KGHSH and CDR2 LQKENI come from the germline V gene. CDR3 length: 14 amino acids. The V end lost 5 bases, the J end lost 3 bases, and 14 bases lay between the germline ends. The CDR3 here is CASSTRTTDYEQYF. Written as DNA, the CDR3 is TGTGCCAGCTCAACAAGGACAACTGACTACGAGCAGTACTTC.

Here the CDR3 DNA reads TGTGCCAGCACCCAAAGGACAGGGGGGACAGATACGCAGTATTTT. Amino acids: CASTQRTGGTDTQYF. The chain employs TRBV25-1 and TRBJ2-3; 10 nucleotides match TRBD1. The CDR3 loop spans 15 amino acids. CDR1 is MGHDK and CDR2 is SYGVNS in the germline V gene. J was trimmed by 3 bases and V by 7 bases; bases with no gene match: 7.

This clone was picked up many times. This sequence joins TRBV21-1 and TRBJ1-1; the table gives TRBD1 as D, unverified against the DNA. TRBV21-1 has pseudogene status. This CDR3 is built from 16 residues. The CDR3 region has the DNA TGTGCCAGCAGCAAGGGGATACCACAGGTTAACACTGAAGCTTTCTTT. This translates into CASSKGIPQVNTEAFF.

The V and J genes are TRBV6-1 and TRBJ1-2, with D possibly being TRBD1 (6 bases). CDR1 is MNHNS and CDR2 is SASEGT in the germline V gene. The V end was cut by 3 bases, the J end by 2 bases, with 13 bases between. This CDR3 contains 15 residues. The DNA of the CDR3 is TGTGCCAGCAGTGATTCTCAGGGGAAAAACTATGGCTACACCTTC. This translates into CASSDSQGKNYGYTF.

This sequence joins TRBV5-1 and TRBJ1-2; TRBD1 agrees at 7 bases. The junction had 3 bases not matched to a gene; V was cut back by 5 bases and J by 2 bases. This CDR3 region has 13 residues. Germline lookup yields CDR1 SGHRS and CDR2 YFSETQ. The DNA for the CDR3 is TGCGCCAGCAGGTTGACAGGGAACTATGGCTACACCTTC. Protein sequence: CASRLTGNYGYTF.

J is TRBJ2-7 and V is TRBV18; TRBD1 matches 8 bases. CDR1 is KGHSH and CDR2 is LQKENI in the germline V gene. The V gene end was trimmed by 2 bases and the J gene end by 6 bases; junction bases not matched to a gene: 9. The CDR3 sequence is 15 residues long. CDR3 amino acids: CASSPNEDRVGEQYF. The CDR3 DNA sequence: TGTGCCAGCTCACCAAACGAGGACAGGGTCGGCGAGCAGTACTTC.